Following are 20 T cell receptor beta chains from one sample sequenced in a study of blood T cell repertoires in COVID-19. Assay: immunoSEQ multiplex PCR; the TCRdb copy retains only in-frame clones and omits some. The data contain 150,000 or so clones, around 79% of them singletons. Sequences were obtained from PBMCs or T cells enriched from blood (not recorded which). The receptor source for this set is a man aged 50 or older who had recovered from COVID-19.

The CDR3 here is CASSADNPLAGLIGELFF. CDR3 DNA: TGTGCCAGCAGCGCAGATAACCCCTTGGCAGGGTTGATCGGGGAGCTGTTTTTT. The rearrangement uses TRBV7-6 and TRBJ2-2; possibly TRBD1 for D (5 bases). In germline, CDR1 is SGHVS, CDR2 FNYEAQ. V shed 5 bases and J shed 7 bases, with 26 bases lying between them. The CDR3 sequence is 18 residues long.

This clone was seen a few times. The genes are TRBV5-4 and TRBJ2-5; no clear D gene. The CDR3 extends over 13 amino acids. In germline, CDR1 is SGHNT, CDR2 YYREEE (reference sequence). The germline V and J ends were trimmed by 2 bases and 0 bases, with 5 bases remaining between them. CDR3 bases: TGTGCCAGCAGCTTTGAGTACCAAGAGACCCAGTACTTC. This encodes CASSFEYQETQYF.

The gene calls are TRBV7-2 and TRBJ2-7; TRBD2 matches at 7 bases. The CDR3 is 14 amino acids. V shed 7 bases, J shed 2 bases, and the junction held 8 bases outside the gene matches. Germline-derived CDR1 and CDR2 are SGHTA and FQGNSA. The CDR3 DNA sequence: TGTGCCAGCACCCCACGACTAGCCGCCTACGAGCAGTACTTC. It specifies CASTPRLAAYEQYF.

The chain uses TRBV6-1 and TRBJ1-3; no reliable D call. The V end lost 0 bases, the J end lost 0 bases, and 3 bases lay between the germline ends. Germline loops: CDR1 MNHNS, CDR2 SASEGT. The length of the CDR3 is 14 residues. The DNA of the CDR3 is TGTGCCAGCAGTGAAGCTCGCTCTGGAAACACCATATATTTT. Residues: CASSEARSGNTIYF.

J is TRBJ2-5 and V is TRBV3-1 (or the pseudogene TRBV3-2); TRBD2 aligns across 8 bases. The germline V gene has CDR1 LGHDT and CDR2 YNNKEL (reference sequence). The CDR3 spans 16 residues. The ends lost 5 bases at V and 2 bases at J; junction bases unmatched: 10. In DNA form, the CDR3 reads TGTGCCAGCAGCAAAGGGACGGGAGGGCGACAAGAGACCCAGTACTTC. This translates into CASSKGTGGRQETQYF.

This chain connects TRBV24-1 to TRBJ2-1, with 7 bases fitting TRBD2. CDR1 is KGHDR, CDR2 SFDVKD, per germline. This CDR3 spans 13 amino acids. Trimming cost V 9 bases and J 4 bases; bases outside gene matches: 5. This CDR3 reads CATGTTLYNEQFF. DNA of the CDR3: TGTGCCACCGGGACTACACTATACAATGAGCAGTTCTTC.

CDR3 protein: CASSTRAPPGNTIYF. The CDR3 DNA is TGTGCCAGCAGTACGCGGGCCCCCCCTGGAAACACCATATATTTT. This chain connects TRBV28 to TRBJ1-3; no clear D gene. CDR1 and CDR2 (germline): MDHEN, SYDVKM. The ends were cut back, 5 bases at V and 2 bases at J, with 13 bases in the middle. The CDR3 extends over 15 amino acids.

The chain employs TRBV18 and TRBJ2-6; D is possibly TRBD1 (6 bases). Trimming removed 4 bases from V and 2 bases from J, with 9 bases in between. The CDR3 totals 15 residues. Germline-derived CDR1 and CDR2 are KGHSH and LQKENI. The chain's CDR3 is CASSLTGTGANVLTF. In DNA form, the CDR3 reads TGTGCCAGCTCACTCACAGGGACTGGGGCCAACGTCCTGACTTTC.

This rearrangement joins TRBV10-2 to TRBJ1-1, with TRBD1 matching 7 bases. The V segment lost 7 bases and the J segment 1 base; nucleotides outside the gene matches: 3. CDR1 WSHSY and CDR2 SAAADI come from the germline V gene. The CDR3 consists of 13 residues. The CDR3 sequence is CASMDRSNTEAFF. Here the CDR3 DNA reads TGCGCCAGCATGGACAGGTCGAACACTGAAGCTTTCTTT.

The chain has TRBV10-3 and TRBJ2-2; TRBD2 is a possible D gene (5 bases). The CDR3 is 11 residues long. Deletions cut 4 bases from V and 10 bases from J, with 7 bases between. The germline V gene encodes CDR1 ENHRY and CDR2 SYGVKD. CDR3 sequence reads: CAISAGKELFF. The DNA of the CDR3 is TGTGCCATCAGTGCGGGGAAGGAGCTGTTTTTT.

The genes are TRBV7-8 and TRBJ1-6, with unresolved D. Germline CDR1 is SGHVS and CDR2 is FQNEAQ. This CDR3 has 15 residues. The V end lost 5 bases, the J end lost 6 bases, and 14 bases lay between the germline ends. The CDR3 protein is CASSPRTGVNSPLHF. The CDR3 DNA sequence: TGTGCCAGCAGCCCAAGGACGGGAGTTAATTCACCCCTCCACTTT.

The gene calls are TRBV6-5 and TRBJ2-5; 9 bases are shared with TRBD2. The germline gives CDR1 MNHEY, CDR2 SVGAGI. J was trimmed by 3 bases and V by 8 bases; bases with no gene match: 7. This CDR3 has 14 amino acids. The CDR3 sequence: CASGGRVPEETQYF. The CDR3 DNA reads TGTGCCAGCGGCGGGAGGGTACCTGAAGAGACCCAGTACTTC.

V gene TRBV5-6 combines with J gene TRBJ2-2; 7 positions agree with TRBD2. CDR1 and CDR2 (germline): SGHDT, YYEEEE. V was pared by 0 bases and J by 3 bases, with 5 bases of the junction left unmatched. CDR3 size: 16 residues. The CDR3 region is CASSLEASGYTGELFF. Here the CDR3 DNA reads TGTGCCAGCAGCTTGGAGGCTAGCGGATACACCGGGGAGCTGTTTTTT.

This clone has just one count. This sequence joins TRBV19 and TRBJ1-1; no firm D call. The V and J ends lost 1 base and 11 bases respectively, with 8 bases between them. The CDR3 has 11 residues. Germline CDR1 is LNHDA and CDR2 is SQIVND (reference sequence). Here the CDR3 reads CASSIGRWAFF. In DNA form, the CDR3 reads TGTGCCAGTAGTATAGGTCGGTGGGCTTTCTTT.

The CDR3 nucleotides are TGTGCCAGCAGTGGGGGGACAGCGACCCTTATGAACACTGAAGCTTTCTTT. Its protein product is CASSGGTATLMNTEAFF. The chain carries TRBV6-1 and TRBJ1-1; 7 nucleotides line up with TRBD1. The germline V gene encodes CDR1 MNHNS and CDR2 SASEGT. The CDR3 length is 17 residues. The V and J ends lost 4 bases and 0 bases, in that order; junction bases with no gene match: 11.

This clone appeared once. The CDR3: CASRLQGLNTEAFF. In nucleotides, the CDR3 is TGTGCCAGCAGGCTACAGGGTTTGAACACTGAAGCTTTCTTT. V and J are TRBV6-5 and TRBJ1-1; D may be TRBD1 (6 bases). The CDR3 is 14 residues long. The germline V and J ends were trimmed by 6 bases and 0 bases, with 11 bases remaining between them. Germline V CDR1 and CDR2: MNHEY, SVGAGI.

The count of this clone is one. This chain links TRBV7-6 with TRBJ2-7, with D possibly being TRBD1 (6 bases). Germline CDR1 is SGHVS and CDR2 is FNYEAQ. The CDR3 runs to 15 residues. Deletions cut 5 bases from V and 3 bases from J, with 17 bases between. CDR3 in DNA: TGTGCCAGCAGCCCACAACAGGGTATCGACTACGAGCAGTACTTC. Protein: CASSPQQGIDYEQYF.

In DNA, the CDR3 is TGTGCCAGCAGCTTTGGTCCGGGTCAAGAGCAGTACTTC. Translation gives CASSFGPGQEQYF. The V gene is TRBV5-5, the J gene TRBJ2-7; no definite D call. V was trimmed by 2 bases and J by 7 bases, leaving 13 bases between them. The CDR3 runs to 13 residues. The germline CDR1 and CDR2 sequences are SGHKS and YYEKEE (reference sequence). The full variable domain, in which reference TRBV5-5 and TRBJ2-7 provide the parts outside the CDR3, is DAGVTQSPTHLIKTRGQQVTLRCSPISGHKSVSWYQQVLGQGPQFIFQYYEKEERGRGNFPDRFSARQFPNYSSELNVNALLLGDSALYLCASSFGPGQEQYFGPGTRLTVT.

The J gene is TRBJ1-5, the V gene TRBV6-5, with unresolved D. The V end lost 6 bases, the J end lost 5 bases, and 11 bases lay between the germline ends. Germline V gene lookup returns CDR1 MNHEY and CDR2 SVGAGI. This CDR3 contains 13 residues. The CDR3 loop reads CASRMVRDQPQHF. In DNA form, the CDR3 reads TGTGCCAGCAGAATGGTACGGGATCAGCCCCAGCATTTT.

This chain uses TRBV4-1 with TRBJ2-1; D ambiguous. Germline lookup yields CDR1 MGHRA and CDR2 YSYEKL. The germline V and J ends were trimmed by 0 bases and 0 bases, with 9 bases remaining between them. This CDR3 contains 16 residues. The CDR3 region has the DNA TGCGCCAGCAGCCAAGATCGGAGAAGCTCCTACAATGAGCAGTTCTTC. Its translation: CASSQDRRSSYNEQFF.